Shown below are 22 T cell receptor beta chains from a single sample sequenced in a study of post-analysis software for immune sequencing data. No cognate antigen is known for these TCRs. Study-level findings and limits: Controls showed lower frequencies than patients for a few TRBV segments, and TRBV5-6, TRBV5-1 and TRBV20-1 were among these.

TCR beta libraries were prepared from cDNA with unique molecular identifiers. A single record per CDR3 protein comes from TCRdb applying MiXCR to the PCR reads. The sample records 400,000 to 500,000 distinct CDR3 sequences, approximately 42% being singletons. Sequencing used blood. These receptors were obtained from a girl aged 2 to 9 with multiple sclerosis.

The chain employs TRBV7-2 and TRBJ1-5, with 7 positions matching TRBD1. Germline CDR1 SGHTA, CDR2 FQGNSA. Trimming took 4 bases from V and 5 from J; bases not matched to a gene: 8. The CDR3 totals 15 residues. The CDR3 spells CASSSVTGEDQPQHF. Written as DNA, the CDR3 is TGTGCCAGCAGCTCCGTCACAGGGGAAGATCAGCCCCAGCATTTT.

This clonotype was found a few times. This chain uses TRBV12-3 or TRBV12-4 with TRBJ1-2; D possibly corresponds to TRBD1 (5 bases). CDR3 length: 16 residues. The ends were cut back, 0 bases at V and 7 bases at J, with 18 bases in the middle. CDR3 DNA: TGTGCCAGCAGTTTAGCGCTAAAAGTCAGGGAAGCTGGCTACACCTTC. As protein: CASSLALKVREAGYTF.

The chain links TRBV6-6 to TRBJ1-1; a weak D match, TRBD1 (5 bases). Germline V gene sequence: CDR1 MNHNY, CDR2 SVGAGI (reference sequence). The CDR3 has 13 amino acids. Trimming took 3 bases from V and 5 from J, leaving 10 bases between them. CDR3 nucleotide sequence: TGTGCCAGCAGTTATCAGGGAAGAACTGAAGCTTTCTTT. Encoded protein: CASSYQGRTEAFF.

This clonotype was observed a handful of times. This chain connects TRBV20-1 to TRBJ2-6, with 10 bases lining up with TRBD1. This CDR3 comprises 16 residues. V lost 3 bases, J lost 0 bases, and 2 bases stayed unmatched. Germline V CDR1 and CDR2: DFQATT, SNEGSKA (reference sequence). CDR3 sequence reads: CSARRQGASGANVLTF. CDR3 bases: TGCAGTGCTAGGCGACAGGGGGCCTCTGGGGCCAACGTCCTGACTTTC.

This chain links TRBV2 with TRBJ1-5; D gene ambiguous. V lost 7 bases to trimming and J lost 2 bases, with 6 bases between them. The germline V gene has CDR1 SNHLY and CDR2 FYNNEI. The CDR3 is made up of 12 amino acids. Here the CDR3 DNA reads TGTGCCAGCAAGGCAGGCAATCAGCCCCAGCATTTT. Translation: CASKAGNQPQHF.

The chain recombines TRBV29-1 with TRBJ1-4; maybe TRBD1 (6 bases). Germline CDR1 is SQVTM and CDR2 is ANQGSEA. CDR3 length: 12 residues. DNA for the CDR3: TGCGGACTCACGGCAGGGGACGAAAAACTGTTTTTT. This sequence encodes CGLTAGDEKLFF.

This sequence joins TRBV28 and TRBJ1-1; D is unclear. From germline, CDR1 is MDHEN and CDR2 SYDVKM. V gave up 6 bases and J gave up 7 bases, with 12 bases separating them. The CDR3 covers 12 residues. The CDR3 region has the DNA TGTGCCAGCAGGGTGGAGAAGGGTGAAGCTTTCTTT. It yields the protein CASRVEKGEAFF.

The gene calls are TRBV10-3 and TRBJ2-4; D is possibly TRBD1 (6 bases). Germline V gene lookup returns CDR1 ENHRY and CDR2 SYGVKD. V lost 6 bases, J lost 9 bases, and 21 bases lay in between. The CDR3 is made up of 15 amino acids. Here the CDR3 DNA reads TGTGCCATCAGAGAGGGTTTGGTGGGACACCCCATTCAGTACTTC. Its translation is CAIREGLVGHPIQYF.

This clonotype has a handful of counts. J is TRBJ1-5 and V is TRBV20-1, with a possible D match to TRBD1 (5 bases). Per germline, CDR1 DFQATT and CDR2 SNEGSKA (reference sequence). V was trimmed by 2 bases and J by 9 bases, leaving 17 bases between them. This CDR3 has 14 amino acids. CDR3 loop: CSARKGDGGRPQHF. CDR3 DNA: TGCAGTGCTAGAAAGGGTGACGGGGGACGGCCCCAGCATTTT.

The chain is built from TRBV12-3 or TRBV12-4 and TRBJ1-6; the D gene is possibly TRBD1 (5 bases). This CDR3 spans 16 amino acids. Trimming took off 6 bases at V and 9 bases at J, with 21 bases between the two ends. CDR3 bases: TGTGCCAGCAGACTGGGGCCCCGGGCTCCGGGTTCACCCCTCCACTTT. Protein sequence: CASRLGPRAPGSPLHF.

This rearrangement joins TRBV29-1 to TRBJ2-3; TRBD1 matches 8 bases. The CDR3 spans 13 residues. The germline gives CDR1 SQVTM, CDR2 ANQGSEA. Losses at the gene ends were 8 bases for V and 1 base for J; bases not matched to a gene: 5. CDR3 amino acids: CSSQTGGTDTQYF. For the CDR3, the DNA is TGCAGCTCACAGACAGGGGGCACAGATACGCAGTATTTT.

The chain uses TRBV5-1 and TRBJ2-1; no definite D call. V lost 3 bases and J 7 bases, leaving 11 bases between the germline ends. This CDR3 spans 13 amino acids. Germline lookup yields CDR1 SGHRS and CDR2 YFSETQ. The chain's CDR3 is CASSSVFGNEQFF. The CDR3 coding sequence is TGCGCCAGCAGCTCGGTATTCGGGAATGAGCAGTTCTTC.

V gene TRBV4-1 combines with J gene TRBJ1-6; D is perhaps TRBD1 (6 bases). This CDR3 has 19 residues. V lost 4 bases and J lost 0, with 19 bases in between. The germline gives CDR1 MGHRA, CDR2 YSYEKL. CDR3 residues: CASSRGTTRLSSYNSPLHF. Here the CDR3 DNA reads TGCGCCAGCAGCCGTGGGACAACTCGGCTAAGCTCCTATAATTCACCCCTCCACTTT.

This clonotype was recorded once. The J gene is TRBJ1-1, the V gene TRBV4-1; D might be TRBD1 (5 bases). Trimming pared 0 bases from V and 10 bases from J, leaving 15 bases between. The CDR3 has 14 amino acids. CDR1 is MGHRA, CDR2 YSYEKL, per germline. The CDR3: CASSQEWGPRGAFF. CDR3 sequence (DNA): TGCGCCAGCAGCCAAGAATGGGGACCGAGAGGAGCTTTCTTT.

This clonotype showed up many times. The J gene is TRBJ1-2, the V gene TRBV12-3 or TRBV12-4; the D is unclear. The CDR3 length is 15 residues. Trimming took off 6 bases at V and 0 bases at J, with 14 bases between the two ends. The CDR3: CASSIQSLANYGYTF. CDR3 bases: TGTGCCAGCAGCATACAGTCCCTAGCTAACTATGGCTACACCTTC.

V usage is TRBV27 and J usage is TRBJ1-6; TRBD1 matches at 7 bases. Germline V lookup: CDR1 MNHEY, CDR2 SMNVEV (reference sequence). The V gene end was trimmed by 2 bases and the J gene end by 8 bases; junction bases not matched to a gene: 0. This CDR3 has 13 residues. The CDR3 sequence: CASSLTGDSPLHF. Written as DNA, the CDR3 is TGTGCCAGCAGTTTAACAGGGGATTCACCCCTCCACTTT.

The chain links TRBV6-5 to TRBJ2-3; D is unresolved. The CDR3 length is 18 residues. Trimming removed 0 bases from V and 0 bases from J, with 16 bases in between. Germline V CDR1 and CDR2: MNHEY, SVGAGI. The CDR3 here is CASSYSRVNYPSTDTQYF. The CDR3 DNA reads as TGTGCCAGCAGTTACTCCAGAGTGAATTACCCTAGCACAGATACGCAGTATTTT.

The CDR3 nucleotides are TGTGCCAGCAGTCCTCGACCATCTAGCGGGGGTTCTTGGAATGAGCAGTTCTTC. Amino acids: CASSPRPSSGGSWNEQFF. This chain uses TRBV7-3 with TRBJ2-1, with 10 bases lining up with TRBD2. J was trimmed by 7 bases and V by 6 bases; bases with no gene match: 18. Germline CDR1 is SGHTA and CDR2 is FQGTGA. This CDR3 has 18 amino acids. Looking up the rest from reference TRBV7-3 and TRBJ2-1 gives the full variable domain: GAGVSQTPSNKVTEKGKYVELRCDPISGHTALYWYRQSLGQGPEFLIYFQGTGAADDSGLPNDRFFAVRPEGSVSTLKIQRTERGDSAVYLCASSPRPSSGGSWNEQFFGPGTRLTVL.

The chain recombines TRBV29-1 with TRBJ1-1; no firm D call. V lost 7 bases to trimming and J lost 1 base, with 10 bases between them. Germline V lookup: CDR1 SQVTM, CDR2 ANQGSEA. CDR3 length equals 12 residues. The CDR3 DNA reads TGCAGCGGAGATATGGGGAACACTGAAGCTTTCTTT. It translates to CSGDMGNTEAFF.

This clonotype turned up a few times. V usage is TRBV5-6 and J usage is TRBJ2-7; D gene ambiguous. CDR1 is SGHDT and CDR2 is YYEEEE in the germline V gene. The CDR3 runs to 12 residues. V was shortened by 1 base and J by 6 bases, with 8 bases between the two germline ends. CDR3 DNA sequence: TGTGCCAGCAGCTTGTTTTCCGGCGAGCAGTACTTC. Encoded protein: CASSLFSGEQYF. The full variable domain, with the rest looked up from reference TRBV5-6 and TRBJ2-7, is DAGVTQSPTHLIKTRGQQVTLRCSPKSGHDTVSWYQQALGQGPQFIFQYYEEEERQRGNFPDRFSGHQFPNYSSELNVNALLLGDSALYLCASSLFSGEQYFGPGTRLTVT.

The sample holds a few counts of this clonotype. The chain recombines TRBV20-1 with TRBJ2-1; 10 nucleotides align to TRBD2. The V gene end was trimmed by 5 bases and the J gene end by 6 bases; junction bases not matched to a gene: 7. Germline V gives CDR1 DFQATT, CDR2 SNEGSKA (reference sequence). The CDR3 runs to 14 residues. CDR3 in amino acids: CSADLAGAVNEQFF. CDR3 DNA: TGCAGTGCTGACCTAGCGGGAGCTGTCAATGAGCAGTTCTTC.

The chain uses TRBV28 and TRBJ2-7; 10 bases agree with TRBD1. The V gene's germline CDR1 is MDHEN and CDR2 SYDVKM. Trimming removed 8 bases from V and 4 bases from J; junction bases left unmatched: 11. The CDR3 contains 15 residues. This CDR3 is CASGRTGGYPYEQYF. The DNA for the CDR3 is TGTGCCAGCGGCCGGACAGGGGGTTACCCATACGAGCAGTACTTC.